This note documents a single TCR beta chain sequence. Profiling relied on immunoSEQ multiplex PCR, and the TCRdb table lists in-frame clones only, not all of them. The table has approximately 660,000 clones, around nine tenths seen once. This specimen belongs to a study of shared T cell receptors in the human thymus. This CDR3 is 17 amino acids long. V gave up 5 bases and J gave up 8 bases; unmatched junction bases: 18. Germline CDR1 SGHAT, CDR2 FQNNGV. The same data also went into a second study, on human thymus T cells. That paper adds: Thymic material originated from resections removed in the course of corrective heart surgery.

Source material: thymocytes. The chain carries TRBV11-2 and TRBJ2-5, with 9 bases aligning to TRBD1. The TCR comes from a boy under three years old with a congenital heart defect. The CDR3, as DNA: TGTGCCAGCAGCCAAAATCATCTTACAGGGGGCGCCCGAACCCAGTACTTC. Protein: CASSQNHLTGGARTQYF. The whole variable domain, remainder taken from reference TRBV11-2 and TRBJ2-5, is EAGVAQSPRYKIIEKRQSVAFWCNPISGHATLYWYQQILGQGPKLLIQFQNNGVVDDSQLPKDRFSAERLKGVDSTLKIQPAKLEDSAVYLCASSQNHLTGGARTQYFGPGTRLLVL.